This TCR beta chain was obtained from a study of tumor-infiltrating lymphocytes in primary liver carcinoma. The wider study: Recorded tumor stage was T1-T3 N0M0, with diameters of roughly 4.2 to 11 cm. Overall study results and limits: Tumors significantly exceeded blood in top-250-clone fraction (p = 0.039). Just about 7-24% of leading clones were found in every one of five regions.

The CDR3 is 13 amino acids. Germline loops: CDR1 MNHEY, CDR2 SVGEGT. Remarks on this clonotype: Its antigen is still unknown. A junction end diverges from the germline sequence, so it may reflect a read error.

TCR beta cDNA was made from roughly 450 ng total RNA with a constant-region primer. ARM-PCR, slightly modified, supplied the TCR beta libraries through three nested multiplex PCR rounds. Two initial PCR rounds of about 11 cycles each paired TRBV1-TRBV30 forward primers with a C-beta reverse primer. TCRdb called the multiplex PCR reads again in MiXCR, with one record for every CDR3 protein. The table lists some 190,000 distinct CDR3 sequences, approximately 86% of them singletons. Scientists recovered RNA and DNA together from about 21-30 mg of unsorted bulk tissue. The sampling covered five separate regions of each tumor.

The chain employs TRBV6-2 or TRBV6-3 and TRBJ1-2; TRBD1 matches 7 bases. The source of this sequence is a man in his forties with primary liver carcinoma and hepatitis B virus infection. Specimen: tumor tissue from primary liver carcinoma. This chain's CDR3 is CASNDGTAHGYTF. The CDR3 region has the DNA TGTGCCAGCAATGACGGGACAGCCCATGGCTATACCTTC.